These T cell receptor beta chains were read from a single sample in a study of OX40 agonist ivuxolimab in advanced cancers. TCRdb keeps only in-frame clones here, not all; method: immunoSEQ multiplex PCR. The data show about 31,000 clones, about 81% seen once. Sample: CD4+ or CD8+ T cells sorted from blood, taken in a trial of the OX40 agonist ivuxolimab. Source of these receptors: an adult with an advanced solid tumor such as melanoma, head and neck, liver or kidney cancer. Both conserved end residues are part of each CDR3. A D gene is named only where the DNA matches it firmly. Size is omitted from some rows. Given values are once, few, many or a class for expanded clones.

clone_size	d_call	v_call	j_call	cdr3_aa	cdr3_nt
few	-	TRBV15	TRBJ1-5	CATSRDGRVHQPQHF	TGTGCCACCAGCAGAGATGGGAGGGTTCATCAGCCCCAGCATTTT
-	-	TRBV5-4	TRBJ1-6	CASSLWTVDSPLHF	TGTGCCAGCAGCTTGTGGACCGTTGATTCACCCCTCCACTTT
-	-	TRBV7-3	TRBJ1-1	CASSLMEGTEAFF	TGTGCCAGCAGCTTAATGGAGGGGACTGAAGCTTTCTTT
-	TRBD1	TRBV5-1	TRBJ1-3	CASSLDRGKNTIYF	TGCGCCAGCAGCTTGGACAGGGGTAAAAACACCATATATTTT
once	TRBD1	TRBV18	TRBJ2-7	CASRQGAHEQYF	TGTGCCAGCCGACAGGGGGCCCACGAGCAGTACTTC
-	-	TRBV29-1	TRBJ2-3	CSAARGRGDTQYF	TGCAGCGCTGCTCGGGGGCGGGGTGATACGCAGTATTTT
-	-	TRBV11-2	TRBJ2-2	CASSRRGNTGELFF	TGTGCCAGCAGCCGGCGGGGAAACACCGGGGAGCTGTTTTTT
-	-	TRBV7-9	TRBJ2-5	CASSTRNGETQYF	TGTGCCAGCAGCACCAGGAACGGGGAGACCCAGTACTTC
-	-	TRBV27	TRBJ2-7	CASSFYATGTYEQYF	TGTGCCAGCAGTTTTTATGCGACAGGAACCTACGAGCAGTACTTC
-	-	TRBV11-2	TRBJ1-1	CASSSGKGAFF	TGTGCCAGCAGTTCGGGTAAAGGGGCTTTCTTT
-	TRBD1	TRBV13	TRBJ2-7	CASSTGQGVYEQYF	TGTGCCAGCAGCACGGGACAGGGTGTCTACGAGCAGTACTTC
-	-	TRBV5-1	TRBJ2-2	CASSLATGFFGPTGELFF	TGCGCCAGCAGCCTCGCGACAGGTTTTTTCGGGCCAACCGGGGAGCTGTTTTTT
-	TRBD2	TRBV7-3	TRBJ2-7	CASNFARGAYEQYF	TGTGCCAGCAACTTCGCCCGGGGGGCCTACGAGCAGTACTTC
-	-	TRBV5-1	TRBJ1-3	CASTRDITSGNTIYF	TGCGCCAGCACGCGGGACATCACCTCTGGAAACACCATATATTTT
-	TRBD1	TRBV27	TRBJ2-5	CASRGLGTGEETQYF	TGTGCCAGCAGAGGACTCGGGACAGGGGAAGAGACCCAGTACTTC
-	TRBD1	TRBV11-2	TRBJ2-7	CASSWGDRGGEQYF	TGTGCCAGCAGCTGGGGGGACAGGGGTGGTGAGCAGTACTTC
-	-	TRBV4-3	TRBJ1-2	CASSHRTEGYTF	TGCGCCAGCAGCCATCGGACGGAGGGCTACACCTTC
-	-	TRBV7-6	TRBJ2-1	CASSWSEGGYNEQFF	TGTGCCAGCAGCTGGAGCGAGGGGGGTTACAATGAGCAGTTCTTC
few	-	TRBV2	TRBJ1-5	CASSRDGNQPQHF	TGTGCCAGCAGTCGGGACGGAAATCAGCCCCAGCATTTT
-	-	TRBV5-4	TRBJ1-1	CASSLGGSTEAFF	TGTGCCAGCAGCTTGGGCGGGTCCACTGAAGCTTTCTTT
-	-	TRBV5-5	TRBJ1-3	CASSQTGVAGNTIYF	TGTGCCAGCAGCCAAACAGGTGTTGCTGGAAACACCATATATTTT
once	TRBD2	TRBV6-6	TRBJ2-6	CASFPGGGYGANVLTF	TGTGCCAGCTTCCCGGGGGGGGGCTATGGGGCCAACGTCCTGACTTTC
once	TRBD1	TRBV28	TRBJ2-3	CASSHFVGQGVDTQYF	TGTGCCAGCAGTCATTTTGTGGGACAGGGGGTAGATACGCAGTATTTT
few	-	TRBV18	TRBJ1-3	CASSPPNGKTGGNTIYF	TGTGCCAGCTCACCACCGAACGGGAAAACAGGGGGAAACACCATATATTTT
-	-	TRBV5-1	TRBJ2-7	CASSLAIGEQYF	TGCGCCAGCAGCTTGGCCATCGGCGAGCAGTACTTC
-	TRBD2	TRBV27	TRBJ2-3	CASSLVGGGAGDTQYF	TGTGCCAGCAGTTTGGTCGGCGGGGGGGCAGGAGATACGCAGTATTTT
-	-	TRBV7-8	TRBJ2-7	CASSHSGIYYEQYF	TGTGCCAGCAGCCATTCCGGGATTTACTACGAGCAGTACTTC
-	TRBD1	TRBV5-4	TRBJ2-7	CASSLRTGGGYEQYF	TGTGCCAGCAGCTTGAGGACAGGGGGGGGCTACGAGCAGTACTTC
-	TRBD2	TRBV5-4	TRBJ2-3	CASSASGRASDTQYF	TGTGCCAGCAGCGCCAGCGGGAGGGCCTCAGATACGCAGTATTTT
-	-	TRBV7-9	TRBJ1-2	CASSFRRRGRLYGYTF	TGTGCCAGCAGCTTCCGGCGTCGAGGCAGGCTATATGGCTACACCTTC
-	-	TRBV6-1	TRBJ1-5	CASRGVLHQPQHF	TGTGCCAGCAGAGGGGTTTTACATCAGCCCCAGCATTTT
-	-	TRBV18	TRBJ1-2	CASSLLLTEGEGYTF	TGTGCCAGCTCACTACTACTGACAGAGGGGGAAGGCTACACCTTC
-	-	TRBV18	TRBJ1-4	CASSPEQTNEKLFF	TGTGCCAGCTCACCAGAACAGACTAATGAAAAACTGTTTTTT